The sequence of this T cell receptor (beta chain) was determined in a study of CD8 T cells in ankylosing spondylitis. The study, taken as a whole, reports: In ankylosing spondylitis patients, matched synovial fluid reportedly showed significant enrichment of disease-linked clones. Disease-linked clones proved CD8+ and comparatively uncommon in peripheral blood. Blood from ankylosing spondylitis patients appeared to carry a characteristic eight-variant TCR beta motif.

Quantitative 5'-RACE with molecular barcodes was used to make the TCR beta libraries. TCRdb recomputed calls from the 5' RACE reads with MiXCR, one row per CDR3 protein. The sample consists of 130,000 or so distinct CDR3 sequences, approximately 17% of them appearing once. V shed 7 bases and J 0 bases; nucleotides not matched to a gene: 4. The CDR3 spans 15 residues. CDR1 is SNHLY and CDR2 is FYNNEI in the germline V gene. About this clonotype: What it recognizes is unknown.

This clonotype originated in a male donor with ankylosing spondylitis. The material sequenced was blood, either unsorted or a sorted T cell fraction (not recorded which). The chain uses TRBV2 and TRBJ2-7; 12 bases fit TRBD2. CDR3: CASTASGRASYEQYF. The CDR3 DNA reads as TGTGCCAGCACGGCTAGCGGGAGGGCCTCCTACGAGCAGTACTTC.